This T cell receptor (beta chain) was identified during a study of identical twins. Germline CDR1 SGHVS, CDR2 FNYEAQ. V was cut by 0 bases and J by 9 bases, with 6 bases left in between. The CDR3 length is 12 residues. TCRdb passed the 5' RACE reads through MiXCR, listing each CDR3 protein once. This table holds some 250,000 distinct CDR3 sequences, over 5% found once. This clonotype was counted a few times. The data also belong to a second study, concerning T cells expressing NK-cell markers. This second study says: About 1.0-8% of CD8+ T cells in about six donors belonged to dominant NKG2C+ clonotypes. There were a few donors in whom these clonotypes also led the CD3+CD56-NKG2C+ fraction.

The specimen sequenced was CD8+ T cells sorted from blood. The V call is TRBV7-6, the J call TRBJ2-1; no clear D gene. The sequence derives from a woman aged 18 to 35 in good health. CDR3 in DNA: TGTGCCAGCAGCTTAGCATCGTCTGAGCAGTTCTTC. Translated: CASSLASSEQFF.